The next 27 T cell receptor beta chains were all read from a single sample in a study of patients and donors after allogeneic stem cell transplantation (dated by TCRdb to about 2020). The library was produced with RT-PCR. Sequencing relied on a NextSeq 550. Clones were called with MiXCR by TCRdb after fastp trimmed the public reads at Q25, and only in-frame beta chains were retained. When rows share a CDR3 protein, they turn into one entry using the most common DNA and genes. The sample data list around 240,000 distinct CDR3 sequences, and 11% to 15% of these were observed just once. The top ten hold approximately 10% of the sample. The sequenced sample was blood, either unsorted or a sorted T cell fraction (not recorded which). The receptors were gathered from a human donor who was either an allogeneic HSCT recipient or a stem cell or donor lymphocyte infusion donor (not recorded which). It is not recorded whose cells these are; they may come from a transplant donor.

The V and J genes are TRBV24-1 and TRBJ2-1, with D possibly being TRBD1 (5 bases). V was trimmed by 4 bases and J by 3 bases, leaving 15 bases between them. Germline-derived CDR1 and CDR2 are KGHDR and SFDVKD. The CDR3 spans 16 residues. The CDR3 is CATSDPQALLYNEQFF. The CDR3 region has the DNA TGTGCCACCAGTGACCCACAGGCCTTGCTCTACAATGAGCAGTTCTTC.

The rearrangement uses TRBV11-3 and TRBJ2-1, with D unresolved. Germline-derived CDR1 and CDR2 are SGHNT and YENEEA. V lost 5 bases, J lost 8 bases, and 16 bases lay in between. The CDR3 is 14 residues long. The CDR3 sequence is CASSQGKGLDEQFF. The CDR3 DNA is TGTGCCAGCAGCCAAGGGAAGGGTCTGGATGAGCAGTTCTTC.

The rearrangement links TRBV9 to TRBJ1-2, with 8 bases that match TRBD1. J was trimmed by 8 bases and V by 3 bases; bases with no gene match: 6. CDR3 length: 13 residues. Per the germline V gene, CDR1 is SGDLS and CDR2 is YYNGEE. The CDR3 spells CASSGRDRRGYTF. CDR3 nucleotide sequence: TGTGCCAGCAGCGGCCGGGACAGGAGGGGCTACACCTTC.

The chain uses TRBV11-3 and TRBJ2-3, with a tentative D call TRBD1 (6 bases). From germline, CDR1 is SGHNT and CDR2 YENEEA. Trimming shortened V by 10 bases and J by 4 bases, and 15 bases separated the two germline ends. The CDR3 has 13 residues. This CDR3 reads CAIKVKGADTQYF. The CDR3 region has the DNA TGTGCCATCAAAGTTAAGGGGGCAGATACGCAGTATTTT.

In its sample, this clonotype was seen many times. The chain has TRBV5-1 and TRBJ1-2; 8 bases agree with TRBD1. The CDR3 loop spans 14 amino acids. V gave up 0 bases and J gave up 8 bases; unmatched junction bases: 6. The germline gives CDR1 SGHRS, CDR2 YFSETQ. The CDR3 DNA follows: TGCGCCAGCAGCTTGGTATTGGCAGGGGGCGGCTACACCTTC. Translation: CASSLVLAGGGYTF.

This sequence joins TRBV4-1 and TRBJ2-5; D not certain. CDR3 length equals 15 residues. Germline V lookup: CDR1 MGHRA, CDR2 YSYEKL. V gave up 1 base and J gave up 5 bases, with 14 bases separating them. CDR3 protein: CASSQAGVGLETQYF. The CDR3 DNA is TGCGCCAGCAGCCAAGCGGGCGTGGGTTTGGAGACCCAGTACTTC.

This chain joins TRBV7-8 and TRBJ1-4; no clear D. This CDR3 is built from 15 residues. Trimming took off 4 bases at V and 3 bases at J, with 12 bases between the two ends. Germline V lookup: CDR1 SGHVS, CDR2 FQNEAQ. The CDR3 DNA follows: TGTGCCAGCAGCTCGGACCTAGCCTCTAATGAAAAACTGTTTTTT. It yields the protein CASSSDLASNEKLFF.

V usage is TRBV5-1 and J usage is TRBJ2-3; 10 nucleotides line up with TRBD2. The trim removed 6 bases at V and 4 bases at J, leaving 8 bases unmatched. This CDR3 has 15 residues. CDR1 SGHRS and CDR2 YFSETQ come from the germline V gene. CDR3 protein: CASNRASGSPDTQYF. The DNA of the CDR3 is TGCGCCAGCAATCGCGCTAGCGGGAGTCCAGATACGCAGTATTTT.

V and J are TRBV6-1 and TRBJ2-7, with 7 positions matching TRBD1. Germline V gene lookup returns CDR1 MNHNS and CDR2 SASEGT. With 8 bases clipped from V and 5 bases from J, the junction kept 9 bases outside the gene matches. The CDR3 is 13 residues long. The CDR3 DNA reads TGTGCCAGCTGTAGGGACAGCTGGAACGAGCAGTACTTC. Its protein is CASCRDSWNEQYF.

This clonotype has only a few counts. The chain uses TRBV4-1 and TRBJ2-1; perhaps TRBD2 as D (5 bases). The V gene's germline CDR1 is MGHRA and CDR2 YSYEKL. This CDR3 region has 13 residues. Trimming removed 1 base at V and 11 bases at J, with 12 bases between. CDR3 coding DNA: TGCGCCAGCAGCCAAGGGGAAGGGAGACAGCAGTTCTTC. It codes for CASSQGEGRQQFF.

The V call is TRBV19, the J call TRBJ2-2, with D perhaps assigned TRBD1 or TRBD2 (5 bases each). The CDR3 length is 16 residues. Germline lookup yields CDR1 LNHDA and CDR2 SQIVND (reference sequence). The V end lost 6 bases, the J end lost 2 bases, and 16 bases lay between the germline ends. The CDR3, as DNA: TGTGCCAGTAGCTACCCGGGACCCAGCAACACCGGGGAGCTGTTTTTT. As protein: CASSYPGPSNTGELFF.

This clonotype came up many times. The V gene is TRBV11-2, the J gene TRBJ2-7, with 11 bases aligning to TRBD1. CDR3 size: 15 residues. CDR1 and CDR2 (germline): SGHAT, FQNNGV. The ends lost 5 bases at V and 4 bases at J; junction bases unmatched: 7. The CDR3 protein is CASSTGQGARYEQYF. CDR3 nucleotide sequence: TGTGCCAGCAGCACTGGACAGGGGGCTAGGTACGAGCAGTACTTC.

The table lists this clonotype with a few counts. This chain joins TRBV28 and TRBJ1-1; possible D gene TRBD1, 5 bases. The CDR3 is 15 residues long. From germline, CDR1 is MDHEN and CDR2 SYDVKM. The germline V and J ends were trimmed by 1 base and 4 bases, with 13 bases remaining between them. The CDR3 nucleotides are TGTGCCAGCAGTTTATCGGCGGGGGGGGGCACTGAAGCTTTCTTT. Protein: CASSLSAGGGTEAFF.

This clonotype appeared many times. CDR3 in DNA: TGCAGCGTCCTGCCGGCAGATACGCAGTATTTT. It is translated as CSVLPADTQYF. The chain combines TRBV29-1 with TRBJ2-3; D call uncertain. The CDR3 has 11 amino acids. From germline, CDR1 is SQVTM and CDR2 ANQGSEA. Trimming pared 6 bases from V and 4 bases from J, leaving 8 bases between.

In its sample, this clonotype was seen a few times. This chain uses TRBV6-1 with TRBJ1-2; the match to TRBD1 covers 8 bases. This CDR3 is built from 15 residues. The germline gives CDR1 MNHNS, CDR2 SASEGT. The V and J ends lost 5 bases and 4 bases, in that order; junction bases with no gene match: 9. The chain's CDR3 is CASSKPGTGVYGYTF. The CDR3 bases are TGTGCCAGCAGTAAACCTGGGACAGGAGTCTATGGCTACACCTTC.

The chain couples TRBV5-4 to TRBJ2-6; D tentatively fits TRBD1 or TRBD2 (5 bases each). The V gene's germline CDR1 is SGHNT and CDR2 YYREEE (reference sequence). The CDR3 covers 15 residues. V lost 4 bases and J 3 bases, leaving 11 bases between the germline ends. In DNA, the CDR3 is TGTGCCAGCAGCAGAAGAGGGGTTGGGGCCAACGTCCTGACTTTC. It encodes CASSRRGVGANVLTF. Full variable domain (rest looked up from reference TRBV5-4 and TRBJ2-6): ETGVTQSPTHLIKTRGQQVTLRCSSQSGHNTVSWYQQALGQGPQFIFQYYREEENGRGNFPPRFSGLQFPNYSSELNVNALELDDSALYLCASSRRGVGANVLTFGAGSRLTVL.

The J gene is TRBJ1-4, the V gene TRBV7-2; no reliable D call. CDR3 length: 9 residues. With 5 bases removed from V and 17 bases from J, the gap between germline ends came to 9 bases. CDR1 is SGHTA and CDR2 is FQGNSA in the germline V gene. CDR3 sequence: CASSLVAFF. The CDR3 DNA reads as TGTGCCAGCAGCCTAGTGGCATTTTTT.

J is TRBJ1-4 and V is TRBV30; no reliable D call. This CDR3 region has 11 residues. Germline V gene sequence: CDR1 GTSNPN, CDR2 SVGIG (reference sequence). Between the trimmed V and J ends, which lost 0 bases and 7 bases, there was a span of 3 bases. CDR3 sequence (DNA): TGTGCCTGGAGTGTCAGTGAAAAACTGTTTTTT. Translation: CAWSVSEKLFF.

CDR3 amino acids: CASEPGQIYNEQFF. CDR3 in DNA: TGTGCCAGCGAGCCCGGGCAGATCTACAATGAGCAGTTCTTC. The gene calls are TRBV6-1 and TRBJ2-1; D ambiguous. Germline assignment: CDR1 MNHNS and CDR2 SASEGT. This CDR3 comprises 14 residues. Deletions cut 8 bases from V and 3 bases from J, with 14 bases between.

This clonotype showed up many times. The gene calls are TRBV18 and TRBJ2-6; 8 bases fit TRBD1. The CDR3 contains 20 residues. The trim removed 3 bases at V and 1 base at J, leaving 14 bases unmatched. Germline CDR1 and CDR2: KGHSH and LQKENI. The CDR3 protein is CASSPLRTGNFLSGANVLTF. The CDR3 nucleotides are TGTGCCAGCTCACCCCTTCGGACAGGGAACTTTCTATCTGGGGCCAACGTCCTGACTTTC. Supplemented by reference TRBV18 and TRBJ2-6, the full variable domain reads NAGVMQNPRHLVRRRGQEARLRCSPMKGHSHVYWYRQLPEEGLKFMVYLQKENIIDESGMPKERFSAEFPKEGPSILRIQQVVRGDSAAYFCASSPLRTGNFLSGANVLTFGAGSRLTVL.

This clonotype was counted only a few times. V is TRBV2 and J is TRBJ1-1; TRBD1 aligns across 7 bases. This CDR3 is 15 amino acids long. Trimming cost V 5 bases and J 1 base; bases outside gene matches: 7. CDR1 and CDR2 from the germline V gene are SNHLY and FYNNEI. The CDR3 bases are TGTGCCAGCAGTCTACTACAGGGGAGGAACACTGAAGCTTTCTTT. It encodes CASSLLQGRNTEAFF.

This clonotype was observed a few times. V gene TRBV10-3 combines with J gene TRBJ2-2; a possible D gene is TRBD2 (7 bases). Germline V gives CDR1 ENHRY, CDR2 SYGVKD. CDR3 size: 13 residues. V was clipped by 7 bases and J by 7 bases, with 13 bases between them. The CDR3 sequence: CAIKGGPIGELFF. The CDR3 DNA is TGTGCCATCAAGGGGGGGCCGATCGGGGAGCTGTTTTTT.

The gene calls are TRBV6-2 or TRBV6-3 and TRBJ2-2; D gene uncertain. This CDR3 spans 12 amino acids. CDR1 and CDR2 from the germline V gene are MNHEY and SVGEGT. Trimming stripped 6 bases from V and 6 bases from J, with 8 bases between. The DNA of the CDR3 is TGTGCCAGCAGGCGGATGGCCGGGGAGCTGTTTTTT. Translating gives CASRRMAGELFF.

This chain uses TRBV20-1 with TRBJ1-5; D is perhaps TRBD1 (5 bases). The CDR3 totals 14 residues. The ends were cut back, 6 bases at V and 4 bases at J, with 16 bases in the middle. Germline V gene data show CDR1 as DFQATT and CDR2 as SNEGSKA (reference sequence). This chain's CDR3 is CSAPRGAQNQPQHF. CDR3 DNA: TGCAGTGCCCCACGCGGGGCCCAGAATCAGCCCCAGCATTTT.

This chain links TRBV6-1 with TRBJ2-1; tentatively, D is TRBD2 (5 bases). V shed 7 bases and J shed 1 base, with 11 bases lying between them. The CDR3 consists of 14 residues. CDR1 and CDR2 from the germline V gene are MNHNS and SASEGT. This chain's CDR3 is CASIRDGSYNEQFF. CDR3 DNA: TGTGCCAGCATACGGGATGGTTCCTACAATGAGCAGTTCTTC.

This clonotype was recorded many times. This chain uses TRBV10-3 with TRBJ1-5; 8 bases line up with TRBD1. CDR1 ENHRY and CDR2 SYGVKD come from the germline V gene. Trimming took 5 bases from V and 3 from J; bases not matched to a gene: 9. This CDR3 comprises 16 residues. For the CDR3, the DNA is TGTGCCATCAGTCAAGGACAGGGTTTCAACAATCAGCCCCAGCATTTT. This sequence encodes CAISQGQGFNNQPQHF.

The rearrangement uses TRBV4-2 and TRBJ1-6; D ambiguous. CDR3 size: 14 residues. Germline lookup yields CDR1 LGHNA and CDR2 YNFKEQ. Trimming took off 0 bases at V and 7 bases at J, with 7 bases between the two ends. CDR3 region: CASSQETGNSPLHF. CDR3 coding DNA: TGTGCCAGCAGCCAAGAGACGGGCAATTCACCCCTCCACTTT.